This TCR beta chain originates from a study of patients and donors after allogeneic stem cell transplantation. This clonotype was counted at least ten times. V trimming: 5 bases; J trimming: 4 bases; junction bases outside the gene matches: 7. Germline lookup yields CDR1 SGHRS and CDR2 YFSETQ. The CDR3 consists of 15 residues. TCRdb re-called the RT-PCR reads through MiXCR, storing one row per CDR3 protein. The table lists roughly 960,000 distinct CDR3 sequences, about a sixth of them singletons. The receptor comes from a human donor who was either an allogeneic HSCT recipient or a stem cell or donor lymphocyte infusion donor (not recorded which). It is not recorded whose cells these are; they may come from a transplant donor. The gene calls are TRBV5-1 and TRBJ2-7, with 12 bases matching TRBD2. The sequenced material came from blood, either unsorted or a sorted T cell fraction (not recorded which). The CDR3 region is CASRTGLAGRYEQYF. The CDR3, as DNA: TGCGCCAGCAGAACCGGACTAGCGGGAAGGTACGAGCAGTACTTC.